This entry describes one TCR beta chain. Libraries were prepared by immunoSEQ multiplex PCR; TCRdb keeps only in-frame clonotypes and omits some of them. The sample consists of tens of thousands of clones, approximately 75% of them appearing once. The sample belongs to a study of blood T cell repertoires in COVID-19. V was cut by 3 bases and J by 4 bases, with 9 bases left in between. This CDR3 spans 13 amino acids. Germline lookup yields CDR1 SGHRS and CDR2 YFSETQ. This receptor was taken from an elderly man with acute or convalescent COVID-19. Sample: peripheral blood. The chain combines TRBV5-1 with TRBJ2-3; D is perhaps TRBD1 (6 bases). Written as DNA, the CDR3 is TGCGCCAGCAGCTCAGGGGAACCAGATACGCAGTATTTT. It is translated as CASSSGEPDTQYF.